The present TCR beta chain was sequenced within a study of T-cell memory formation after mild COVID-19. Study outcomes and limitations: Clones that contracted from day 15 to 85 had balanced CD4/CD8; later expanders were CD4+ biased.

This clonotype occurred a few times. Its antigen is unknown. Employing constant-segment primers, 5'RACE generated TCR alpha and TCR beta cDNA libraries bearing sample barcodes and UMIs. TCRdb re-derived calls from the 5' RACE reads in MiXCR, one entry per CDR3 protein. Among roughly 51,000 distinct CDR3 sequences, approximately 7.6% were seen once, and the ten largest hold roughly 1.4%. Trimming took off 1 base at V and 5 bases at J, with 8 bases between the two ends. CDR3 length: 14 residues. The genes are TRBV12-3 or TRBV12-4 and TRBJ2-2; possibly TRBD1 for D (5 bases). This clonotype originated in a young man who had mild COVID-19 (a few samples of this study predate the infection). Cell type and time point are not known. The specimen sequenced was PBMCs or a T cell subset sorted from them (not recorded which). CDR3 sequence reads: CASSLVAGTGELFF. The CDR3 nucleotides are TGTGCCAGCAGTTTAGTAGCAGGGACCGGGGAGCTGTTTTTT.